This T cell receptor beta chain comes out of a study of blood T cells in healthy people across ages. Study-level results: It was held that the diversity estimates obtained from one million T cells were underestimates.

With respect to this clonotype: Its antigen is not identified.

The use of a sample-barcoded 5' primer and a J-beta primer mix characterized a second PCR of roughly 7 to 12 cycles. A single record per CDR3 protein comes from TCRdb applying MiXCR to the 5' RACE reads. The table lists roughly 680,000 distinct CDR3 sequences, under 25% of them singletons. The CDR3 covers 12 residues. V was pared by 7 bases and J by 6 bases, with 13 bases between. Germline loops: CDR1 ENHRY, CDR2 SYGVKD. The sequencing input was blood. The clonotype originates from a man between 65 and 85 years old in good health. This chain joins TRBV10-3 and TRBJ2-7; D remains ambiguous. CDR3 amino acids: CAINNMRSEQYF. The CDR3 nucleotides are TGTGCCATCAATAATATGAGGAGCGAGCAGTACTTC.